There are a few counts of the clone carrying this TCR beta chain. The V gene's germline CDR1 is SNHLY and CDR2 FYNNEI. V lost 7 bases and J lost 7; bases outside the gene matches: 12. The CDR3 has 14 amino acids. The data belong to a study of CD8+ T cells in alopecia areata. Extracted RNA was reverse transcribed into cDNA, the sequencing template. Repertoires were generated with immunoSEQ multiplex PCR, while TCRdb's copy carries only in-frame clones and drops some. The sample holds about 210,000 clones, less than 50% seen once. Treatment meaning: oral pan-JAK inhibitor, 5-10 mg twice daily. Alopecia areata patients gave lesional scalp punch biopsies and peripheral blood samples.

This specimen was CD4+ T cells sorted from blood, taken at approximately week 39, from a patient treated with tofacitinib. V and J are TRBV2 and TRBJ2-7; 8 nucleotides agree with TRBD2. The receptor was isolated from a human donor with alopecia areata. CDR3 amino acids: CASKFQRGTREQYF. CDR3 coding DNA: TGTGCCAGCAAGTTCCAGCGGGGGACGAGGGAGCAGTACTTC. Variable domain in full (rest from reference TRBV2 and TRBJ2-7): EPEVTQTPSHQVTQMGQEVILRCVPISNHLYFYWYRQILGQKVEFLVSFYNNEISEKSEIFDDQFSVERPDGSNFTLKIRSTKLEDSAMYFCASKFQRGTREQYFGPGTRLTVT.